The TCR beta chain under discussion was sequenced for a study of CD8+ T cells in alopecia areata. Study-level points and caveats: Normal scalp showed lower clonality than lesional scalp, especially alopecia totalis/universalis.

The treatment is: oral pan-JAK inhibitor, 5-10 mg twice daily. V lost 0 bases to trimming and J lost 5 bases; unmatched junction nucleotides: 29. Germline V gives CDR1 GTSNPN, CDR2 SVGIG (reference sequence). The CDR3 is 22 amino acids. Extraction of RNA preceded its reverse transcription into cDNA, which served as the sequencing template. This table comes from immunoSEQ multiplex PCR, and its TCRdb copy is limited to in-frame clones, with some not included. The sample holds approximately 130,000 clones; 61% are singletons and the top ten take around 5.7%. Comments on this clone: Its antigen is undetermined.

This clonotype originated in a human donor with alopecia areata. The sequencing used CD4+ T cells sorted from blood, collected at week 4, from a patient treated with tofacitinib. The J gene is TRBJ2-5, the V gene TRBV30; 8 nucleotides agree with TRBD2. In DNA form, the CDR3 reads TGTGCCTGGAGTGTACAAGGCAGGACCCTAAGCGGGAGTGTTGGTGTCCGGGAGACCCAGTACTTC. It translates to CAWSVQGRTLSGSVGVRETQYF.